This T cell receptor beta chain was sequenced for a study of a mutant IDH1 vaccine in newly diagnosed glioma. Turning to the study itself: Treatment recipients were about 60% male and approximately 40% female, and their mean age was around 40 years. Study findings and constraints: Top peripheral T cell clonotype shifts appeared unrelated to pseudoprogression.

Time point given: baseline, week 1 (first vaccination visit). The treatment: pre-vaccination baseline after standard-of-care therapy. Each donor presented with a new WHO grade 3 or 4 astrocytoma that tested IDH1-mutant and showed ATRX loss. CDR1 and CDR2 from the germline V gene are PRHDT and FYEKMQ (reference sequence). J gave up 4 bases and V 0 bases, and 2 bases lay outside the gene matches. This CDR3 has 14 amino acids. As regards this clone: Its specificity is not known.

Here immunoSEQ multiplex PCR was the method, and the copy in TCRdb shows in-frame clones only, minus some. The top ten clones hold about 20% of a sample with about 38,000 clones, 92% of them seen once. The input for sequencing was PBMCs, taken from a glioma patient treated with radiotherapy, temozolomide or both. The V gene is TRBV13, the J gene TRBJ1-2, with TRBD1 matching 7 bases. This clonotype was obtained from a man between 18 and 35 years old with glioma. The CDR3 loop reads CASSLGAGGYGYTF. The CDR3 region has the DNA TGTGCCAGCAGCTTAGGCGCAGGGGGCTATGGCTACACCTTC.